These 14 T cell receptor beta chains were all obtained from the same sample, sequenced in a study of cytotoxic CD8 clonotypes in ibrutinib-treated CLL. Here immunoSEQ multiplex PCR was the method, and the copy in TCRdb shows in-frame clones only, minus some. This sample has some 130,000 clones, with under 95% found just once. The sequenced sample was PBMCs, obtained after 12 months of ibrutinib treatment. The receptors were sampled from a human donor with chronic lymphocytic leukemia.

The chain couples TRBV29-1 to TRBJ1-1; unclear D gene. CDR1 is SQVTM and CDR2 is ANQGSEA in the germline V gene. This CDR3 contains 13 residues. Trimming cost V 4 bases and J 0 bases, with 9 bases left between them. The CDR3 nucleotides read TGCAGCGTTGCTCTCCTCATGAACACTGAAGCTTTCTTT. This gives the protein CSVALLMNTEAFF.

The chain has TRBV15 and TRBJ1-2, with TRBD1 as a possible D gene (5 bases). CDR1 LNHNV and CDR2 YYDKDF come from the germline V gene (reference sequence). This CDR3 is 15 amino acids long. Trimming cost V 4 bases and J 3 bases, with 15 bases left between them. This chain's CDR3 is CATSTTGGFDYGYTF. CDR3 nucleotides: TGTGCCACCAGCACGACGGGGGGTTTCGACTATGGCTACACCTTC.

The gene calls are TRBV10-3 and TRBJ2-7, with TRBD1 as a possible D gene (5 bases). V was shortened by 0 bases and J by 0 bases, with 15 bases between the two germline ends. CDR1 and CDR2 from the germline V gene are ENHRY and SYGVKD. The CDR3 is 17 amino acids. The CDR3 DNA reads as TGTGCCATCAGTGAGTCTAATGGGGCACCAAGCTCCTACGAGCAGTACTTC. Residues: CAISESNGAPSSYEQYF.

This clone was recorded a few times. This sequence joins TRBV6-1 and TRBJ1-5; 9 bases map to TRBD1. CDR1 and CDR2 (germline): MNHNS, SASEGT. Losses at the gene ends were 2 bases for V and 5 bases for J; bases not matched to a gene: 4. CDR3 size: 15 residues. This CDR3 is CASSEWDRDYQPQHF. The CDR3 DNA reads as TGTGCCAGCAGTGAATGGGACAGGGACTATCAGCCCCAGCATTTT.

The rearrangement uses TRBV5-8 and TRBJ2-7, with a possible D match to TRBD2 (6 bases). The germline CDR1 and CDR2 sequences are SGHTS and YDEGEE. The CDR3 length is 14 residues. The V and J ends lost 4 bases and 1 base respectively, with 12 bases between them. CDR3: CASSTPGGSYEQYF. The CDR3 coding sequence is TGTGCCAGCAGCACACCTGGGGGGTCCTACGAGCAGTACTTC.

The chain recombines TRBV27 with TRBJ2-7; TRBD2 matches at 10 bases. Germline V gene data show CDR1 as MNHEY and CDR2 as SMNVEV (reference sequence). The CDR3 runs 14 residues. The ends lost 6 bases at V and 4 bases at J; junction bases unmatched: 6. CDR3 DNA sequence: TGTGCCAGCAGACCTAGCGGGAGTAGGTACGAGCAGTACTTC. This gives the protein CASRPSGSRYEQYF.

V is TRBV27 and J is TRBJ2-3; 10 nucleotides line up with TRBD2. The ends lost 10 bases at V and 3 bases at J; junction bases unmatched: 10. Germline values: CDR1 MNHEY, CDR2 SMNVEV (reference sequence). The CDR3 runs 15 residues. CDR3 coding DNA: TGTGCCACGCTTCGCCTAGCGGGAGTGACAGATACGCAGTATTTT. Translating gives CATLRLAGVTDTQYF.

The chain couples TRBV7-2 to TRBJ2-7; D remains unclear. CDR3 size: 13 residues. V was trimmed by 7 bases and J by 4 bases, leaving 14 bases between them. Germline assignment: CDR1 SGHTA and CDR2 FQGNSA. The CDR3 sequence: CASTDRNAYEQYF. CDR3 bases: TGTGCCAGCACCGACCGGAACGCATACGAGCAGTACTTC.

The chain recombines TRBV10-1 with TRBJ2-2; 13 nucleotides align to TRBD2. Germline CDR1 is WNHNN and CDR2 is SYGVQD (reference sequence). The CDR3 has 19 amino acids. V shed 4 bases and J 4 bases; nucleotides not matched to a gene: 12. This CDR3 reads CASSGATSGRGSGTGELFF. CDR3 coding DNA: TGCGCCAGCAGTGGGGCTACTAGCGGGAGGGGAAGCGGCACCGGGGAGCTGTTTTTT.

The genes are TRBV30 and TRBJ2-3, with 8 bases aligning to TRBD2. The CDR3 spans 16 residues. Looked up from germline, CDR1 is GTSNPN and CDR2 is SVGIG (reference sequence). V trimming: 4 bases; J trimming: 5 bases; junction bases outside the gene matches: 14. CDR3 DNA: TGTGCCTGGAAATCTTTTCGAGCGGGAGATAGAGATACGCAGTATTTT. It translates to CAWKSFRAGDRDTQYF. The variable domain in full, with the rest retrieved from reference TRBV30 and TRBJ2-3, is SQTIHQWPATLVQPVGSPLSLECTVEGTSNPNLYWYRQAAGRGLQLLFYSVGIGQISSEVPQNLSASRPQDRQFILSSKKLLLSDSGFYLCAWKSFRAGDRDTQYFGPGTRLTVL.

The rearrangement joins TRBV15 to TRBJ2-2, with D unresolved. This CDR3 region has 13 residues. The V end was cut by 0 bases, the J end by 7 bases, with 6 bases between. CDR1 is LNHNV and CDR2 is YYDKDF in the germline V gene (reference sequence). CDR3 protein: CATSRDHDGELFF. CDR3 nucleotides: TGTGCCACCAGCAGAGATCATGACGGGGAGCTGTTTTTT.

The CDR3 reads CASSRDLGSTNEKLFF. For the CDR3, the DNA is TGTGCCAGCTCACGGGATCTGGGTTCAACTAATGAAAAACTGTTTTTT. V gene TRBV18 combines with J gene TRBJ1-4; D uncertain. V was clipped by 4 bases and J by 0 bases, with 12 bases between them. This CDR3 has 16 residues. Looked up from germline, CDR1 is KGHSH and CDR2 is LQKENI.

The CDR3 nucleotides read TGTGCCAGCAGCGTAAGGACTCGAGACGAGCAGTACTTC. This gives the protein CASSVRTRDEQYF. The chain employs TRBV9 and TRBJ2-7; the D gene is possibly TRBD2 (5 bases). The CDR3 consists of 13 residues. Germline-derived CDR1 and CDR2 are SGDLS and YYNGEE. Trimming took 1 base from V and 5 from J, leaving 10 bases between them.

The rearrangement joins TRBV28 to TRBJ1-3; D is unclear. Germline CDR1 is MDHEN and CDR2 is SYDVKM. The CDR3 totals 13 residues. V lost 3 bases, J lost 4 bases, and 7 bases lay in between. The CDR3 loop is CASSFSRGNTIYF. In nucleotides, the CDR3 is TGTGCCAGCAGTTTTTCCCGGGGAAACACCATATATTTT.